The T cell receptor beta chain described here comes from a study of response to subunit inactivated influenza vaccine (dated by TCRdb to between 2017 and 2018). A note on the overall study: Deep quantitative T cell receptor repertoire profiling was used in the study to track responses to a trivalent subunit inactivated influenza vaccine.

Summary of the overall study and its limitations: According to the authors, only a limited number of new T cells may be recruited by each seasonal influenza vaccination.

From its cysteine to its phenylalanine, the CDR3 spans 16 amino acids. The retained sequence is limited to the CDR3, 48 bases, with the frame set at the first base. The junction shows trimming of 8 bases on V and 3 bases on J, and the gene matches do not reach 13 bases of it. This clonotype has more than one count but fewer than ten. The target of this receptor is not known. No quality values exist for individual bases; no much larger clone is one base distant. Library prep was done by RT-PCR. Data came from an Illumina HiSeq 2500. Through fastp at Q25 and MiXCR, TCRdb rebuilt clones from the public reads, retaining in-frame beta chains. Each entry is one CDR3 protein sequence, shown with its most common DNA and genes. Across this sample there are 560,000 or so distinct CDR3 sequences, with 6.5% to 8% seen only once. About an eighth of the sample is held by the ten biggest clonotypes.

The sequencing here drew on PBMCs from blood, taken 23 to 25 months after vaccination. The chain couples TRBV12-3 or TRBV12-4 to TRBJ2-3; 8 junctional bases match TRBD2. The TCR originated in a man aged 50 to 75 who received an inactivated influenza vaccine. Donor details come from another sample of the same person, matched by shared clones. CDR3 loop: CASRGGVAEGTDTQYF. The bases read TGTGCCAGCCGGGGGGGCGTTGCGGAGGGGACAGATACGCAGTATTTT.